The 32 T cell receptor beta chains presented below share a single source sample, sequenced in a study of OX40 agonist ivuxolimab in advanced cancers. Using immunoSEQ multiplex PCR, the repertoire was profiled, and TCRdb retains in-frame clones only, with some absent. Of around 100,000 clones listed, 70% to 90% are singletons. The source material was CD4+ or CD8+ T cells sorted from blood, sampled in a trial of the OX40 agonist ivuxolimab. These receptors were collected from an adult with an advanced solid tumor such as melanoma, head and neck, liver or kidney cancer.

DNA for the CDR3: TGTGCCAGAAGCTATCCGGGGAACCCTAGGCGGGAGAACACTGAAGCTTTCTTT. Translation gives CARSYPGNPRRENTEAFF. The J gene is TRBJ1-1, the V gene TRBV5-3; no firm D call. Being an ORF, TRBV5-3 has a function that is uncertain. The CDR3 has 18 residues. V gave up 3 bases and J gave up 1 base, with 22 bases separating them.

V usage is TRBV9 and J usage is TRBJ1-3; D uncertain. Germline CDR1 is SGDLS and CDR2 is YYNGEE. This CDR3 has 14 amino acids. The ends were cut back, 5 bases at V and 0 bases at J, with 9 bases in the middle. In nucleotides, the CDR3 is TGTGCCAGCAGGAAGGCCTCCTCTGGAAACACCATATATTTT. Translated, it gives CASRKASSGNTIYF. The full variable domain, its missing parts supplied by reference TRBV9 and TRBJ1-3, is DSGVTQTPKHLITATGQRVTLRCSPRSGDLSVYWYQQSLDQGLQFLIQYYNGEERAKGNILERFSAQQFPDLHSELNLSSLELGDSALYFCASRKASSGNTIYFGEGSWLTVV.

V gene TRBV7-9 combines with J gene TRBJ2-1, with TRBD2 as a possible D gene (6 bases). The CDR3 has 14 amino acids. Trimming left V 4 bases short and J 4 bases short, with 11 bases between. Looked up from germline, CDR1 is SEHNR and CDR2 is FQNEAQ (reference sequence). CDR3 sequence: CASSSLAVYNEQFF. The CDR3 nucleotides read TGTGCCAGCAGCTCTTTAGCGGTATACAATGAGCAGTTCTTC.

This chain links TRBV10-1 with TRBJ1-1, with D perhaps matching TRBD1 (5 bases). V shed 4 bases and J shed 1 base, with 7 bases lying between them. In germline, CDR1 is WNHNN, CDR2 SYGVQD (reference sequence). The CDR3 is 13 residues long. CDR3 sequence: CASSGQTNTEAFF. For the CDR3, the DNA is TGCGCCAGCAGTGGACAGACGAACACTGAAGCTTTCTTT.

CDR3 nucleotides: TGTGCCAGCAGCTTAGTTCGCGGGACGAGCTCCTACGAGCAGTACTTC. The encoded protein is CASSLVRGTSSYEQYF. The chain uses TRBV7-8 and TRBJ2-7; D is perhaps TRBD2 (6 bases). The CDR3 contains 16 residues. Per germline, CDR1 SGHVS and CDR2 FQNEAQ. With 1 base removed from V and 0 bases from J, the gap between germline ends came to 13 bases. Variable domain in full (rest from reference TRBV7-8 and TRBJ2-7): GAGVSQSPRYKVAKRGQDVALRCDPISGHVSLFWYQQALGQGPEFLTYFQNEAQLDKSGLPSDRFFAERPEGSVSTLKIQRTQQEDSAVYLCASSLVRGTSSYEQYFGPGTRLTVT.

V and J are TRBV9 and TRBJ1-1; D is possibly TRBD1 (6 bases). V lost 0 bases to trimming and J lost 4 bases, with 16 bases between them. The CDR3 spans 16 residues. Germline lookup yields CDR1 SGDLS and CDR2 YYNGEE. The CDR3 region is CASSVAGHRVPTEAFF. The CDR3 bases are TGTGCCAGCAGCGTAGCCGGTCACAGGGTGCCCACTGAAGCTTTCTTT.

V usage is TRBV2 and J usage is TRBJ1-6; TRBD1 might be the D (6 bases). This CDR3 has 14 amino acids. Germline V gene sequence: CDR1 SNHLY, CDR2 FYNNEI. Trimming pared 6 bases from V and 0 bases from J, leaving 6 bases between. The CDR3 DNA follows: TGTGCCAGCAGGGACAGCTCCTATAATTCACCCCTCCACTTT. Translated, it gives CASRDSSYNSPLHF.

DNA for the CDR3: TGCGCCAGCAGCTTGGTTTTGGGTGGGGCCAACGTCCTGACTTTC. Translation gives CASSLVLGGANVLTF. The chain couples TRBV5-1 to TRBJ2-6, with D unclear. Looked up from germline, CDR1 is SGHRS and CDR2 is YFSETQ. Trimming shortened V by 0 bases and J by 3 bases, and 7 bases separated the two germline ends. This CDR3 spans 15 amino acids. The full variable domain, its missing parts supplied by reference TRBV5-1 and TRBJ2-6, is KAGVTQTPRYLIKTRGQQVTLSCSPISGHRSVSWYQQTPGQGLQFLFEYFSETQRNKGNFPGRFSGRQFSNSRSEMNVSTLELGDSALYLCASSLVLGGANVLTFGAGSRLTVL.

DNA for the CDR3: TGTGCCTGGAGTGCAGGGGGCGGGGAGCTGTTTTTT. Its translation is CAWSAGGGELFF. J is TRBJ2-2 and V is TRBV30, with 7 bases matching TRBD1. This CDR3 is built from 12 residues. V lost 1 base and J lost 7; bases outside the gene matches: 0. Germline V gene lookup returns CDR1 GTSNPN and CDR2 SVGIG (reference sequence). The variable domain in full, with the rest retrieved from reference TRBV30 and TRBJ2-2, is SQTIHQWPATLVQPVGSPLSLECTVEGTSNPNLYWYRQAAGRGLQLLFYSVGIGQISSEVPQNLSASRPQDRQFILSSKKLLLSDSGFYLCAWSAGGGELFFGEGSRLTVL.

The genes are TRBV7-3 and TRBJ2-7; TRBD1 matches at 7 bases. CDR1 and CDR2 (germline): SGHTA, FQGTGA. CDR3 length equals 15 residues. Trimming removed 2 bases from V and 2 bases from J; junction bases left unmatched: 6. DNA for the CDR3: TGTGCCAGCAGCTTATCCGGACAGGCCACCTACGAGCAGTACTTC. It is translated as CASSLSGQATYEQYF.

This clone was detected only a few times. The rearrangement links TRBV7-3 to TRBJ1-6; D gene unclear. The ends were cut back, 4 bases at V and 7 bases at J, with 8 bases in the middle. The CDR3 sequence is 13 residues long. Looked up from germline, CDR1 is SGHTA and CDR2 is FQGTGA. Here the CDR3 reads CASSYYRNSPLHF. CDR3 nucleotides: TGTGCCAGCAGCTATTACCGAAATTCACCCCTCCACTTT.

The chain carries TRBV7-3 and TRBJ1-1, with D maybe TRBD1 (6 bases). The CDR3 is made up of 13 amino acids. CDR1 and CDR2 (germline): SGHTA, FQGTGA. V dropped 4 bases and J dropped 4 bases, with 10 bases sitting between them. Written as DNA, the CDR3 is TGTGCCAGCAGCTCCCAGGGGAGCACTGAAGCTTTCTTT. Translation gives CASSSQGSTEAFF.

This chain joins TRBV27 and TRBJ2-7, with TRBD1 identical over 8 bases. V trimming: 7 bases; J trimming: 1 base; junction bases outside the gene matches: 9. The length of the CDR3 is 15 residues. The germline V gene encodes CDR1 MNHEY and CDR2 SMNVEV (reference sequence). The CDR3 coding sequence is TGTGCCAGCACTCGAGACAGGGGTTTTTCCTACGAGCAGTACTTC. It translates to CASTRDRGFSYEQYF.

The J gene is TRBJ2-7, the V gene TRBV10-3; 8 nucleotides align to TRBD1. J gave up 6 bases and V 2 bases, and 6 bases lay outside the gene matches. The CDR3 length is 14 residues. Germline CDR1 and CDR2: ENHRY and SYGVKD. The CDR3 here is CAISEAGQVVEQYF. The CDR3 nucleotides read TGTGCCATCAGTGAGGCGGGACAGGTCGTCGAGCAGTACTTC.

The chain is built from TRBV9 and TRBJ2-2; unclear D gene. The CDR3 spans 13 residues. The V gene lost 2 bases and the J gene lost 7 bases, with 9 bases spanning the gap. Per the germline V gene, CDR1 is SGDLS and CDR2 is YYNGEE. The chain's CDR3 is CASSVDPVGELFF. The CDR3 DNA is TGTGCCAGCAGCGTCGACCCTGTCGGGGAGCTGTTTTTT. Based on the CDR3 plus reference TRBV9 and TRBJ2-2, the full variable domain is DSGVTQTPKHLITATGQRVTLRCSPRSGDLSVYWYQQSLDQGLQFLIQYYNGEERAKGNILERFSAQQFPDLHSELNLSSLELGDSALYFCASSVDPVGELFFGEGSRLTVL.

The count of this clone is one. The CDR3 reads CASSLAFDGPYEQYF. The CDR3 DNA reads TGCGCCAGCAGCTTGGCCTTCGACGGACCATACGAGCAGTACTTC. V usage is TRBV5-1 and J usage is TRBJ2-7; D gene ambiguous. The CDR3 totals 15 residues. Germline-derived CDR1 and CDR2 are SGHRS and YFSETQ. V was pared by 0 bases and J by 4 bases, with 14 bases between.

The chain has TRBV18 and TRBJ1-1, with D tentatively TRBD1 (5 bases). CDR1 is KGHSH and CDR2 is LQKENI in the germline V gene. The V gene lost 2 bases and the J gene lost 3 bases, with 13 bases spanning the gap. The CDR3 runs to 15 residues. The CDR3 here is CASSPKQARDTEAFF. The CDR3 nucleotides are TGTGCCAGCTCACCAAAACAGGCGAGGGACACTGAAGCTTTCTTT.

This rearrangement joins TRBV2 to TRBJ2-3; maybe TRBD2 (5 bases). CDR1 is SNHLY and CDR2 is FYNNEI in the germline V gene. The V end was cut by 11 bases, the J end by 2 bases, with 11 bases between. CDR3 length equals 12 residues. The CDR3 spells CAGHGDTDTQYF. CDR3 DNA: TGTGCCGGCCACGGGGACACAGATACGCAGTATTTT.

The chain employs TRBV6-1 and TRBJ1-4; D is unresolved. The V and J ends lost 1 base and 1 base respectively, with 7 bases between them. This CDR3 region has 15 residues. Germline V gene sequence: CDR1 MNHNS, CDR2 SASEGT. CDR3 in DNA: TGTGCCAGCAGTGAAGTGCGGGTAACTAATGAAAAACTGTTTTTT. This gives the protein CASSEVRVTNEKLFF.

The rearrangement links TRBV19 to TRBJ2-3; 9 bases align to TRBD2. V gave up 6 bases and J gave up 2 bases; unmatched junction bases: 9. Germline V gene sequence: CDR1 LNHDA, CDR2 SQIVND (reference sequence). This CDR3 has 16 amino acids. The CDR3 spells CASSTYLAGHTDTQYF. The DNA for the CDR3 is TGTGCCAGTAGCACCTACCTAGCGGGGCACACAGATACGCAGTATTTT. Based on the CDR3 plus reference TRBV19 and TRBJ2-3, the full variable domain is DGGITQSPKYLFRKEGQNVTLSCEQNLNHDAMYWYRQDPGQGLRLIYYSQIVNDFQKGDIAEGYSVSREKKESFPLTVTSAQKNPTAFYLCASSTYLAGHTDTQYFGPGTRLTVL.

J is TRBJ2-7 and V is TRBV5-6; TRBD1 agrees at 8 bases. Trimming removed 2 bases from V and 5 bases from J; junction bases left unmatched: 9. The CDR3 has 15 residues. Germline lookup yields CDR1 SGHDT and CDR2 YYEEEE. CDR3 protein: CASSFVDRAGHEQYF. CDR3 sequence (DNA): TGTGCCAGCAGCTTTGTGGACAGGGCAGGCCACGAGCAGTACTTC.

This sequence joins TRBV6-5 and TRBJ1-1, with a tentative D call TRBD1 (6 bases). Trimming stripped 8 bases from V and 0 bases from J, with 16 bases between. The germline gives CDR1 MNHEY, CDR2 SVGAGI. The CDR3 contains 15 residues. The CDR3 here is CASFPPGQMNTEAFF. DNA of the CDR3: TGTGCCAGCTTTCCCCCGGGACAAATGAACACTGAAGCTTTCTTT.

The chain combines TRBV9 with TRBJ2-3; 13 nucleotides match TRBD2. The CDR3 extends over 16 amino acids. With 4 bases clipped from V and 3 bases from J, the junction kept 5 bases outside the gene matches. CDR1 SGDLS and CDR2 YYNGEE come from the germline V gene. The CDR3 sequence is CASSTTSGRFTDTQYF. CDR3 nucleotides: TGTGCCAGCAGCACGACTAGCGGGAGGTTTACAGATACGCAGTATTTT.

This chain uses TRBV7-6 with TRBJ2-2; 7 bases fit TRBD2. Germline assignment: CDR1 SGHVS and CDR2 FNYEAQ. The trim removed 3 bases at V and 7 bases at J, leaving 11 bases unmatched. The CDR3 consists of 16 residues. The CDR3 region is CASSLVSGLRVGELFF. CDR3 nucleotide sequence: TGTGCCAGCAGCTTGGTTAGCGGGCTCCGCGTCGGGGAGCTGTTTTTT.

The J gene is TRBJ2-7, the V gene TRBV27; D may correspond to TRBD1 or TRBD2 (5 bases each). The germline gives CDR1 MNHEY, CDR2 SMNVEV (reference sequence). The V gene lost 3 bases and the J gene lost 5 bases, with 8 bases spanning the gap. The CDR3 runs 12 residues. This CDR3 reads CASSFRGDEQYF. CDR3 DNA: TGTGCCAGCAGTTTTCGAGGGGACGAGCAGTACTTC.

This chain joins TRBV27 and TRBJ2-7; 10 nucleotides match TRBD2. The CDR3 consists of 16 residues. Germline CDR1 reads MNHEY; CDR2 reads SMNVEV (reference sequence). Unmatched junction bases numbered 9, after V lost 5 bases and J lost 2 bases. The CDR3 region is CASSIQLAGSPYEQYF. The CDR3 DNA sequence: TGTGCCAGCAGTATCCAACTAGCGGGATCACCCTACGAGCAGTACTTC.

The gene calls are TRBV2 and TRBJ2-7; D is perhaps TRBD2 (6 bases). V lost 9 bases, J lost 0 bases, and 15 bases lay in between. Germline V lookup: CDR1 SNHLY, CDR2 FYNNEI. This CDR3 comprises 14 residues. CDR3 in DNA: TGTGCCAGTCTCCCACCGGACTACTCCTACGAGCAGTACTTC. Translation gives CASLPPDYSYEQYF.

The gene calls are TRBV6-4 and TRBJ2-3; no firm D call. V was cut by 6 bases and J by 0 bases, with 13 bases left in between. Germline CDR1 and CDR2: MRHNA and SNTAGT. The CDR3 runs to 15 residues. In nucleotides, the CDR3 is TGTGCCAGCAGCCTACAGCTATCTAGCACAGATACGCAGTATTTT. This codes for CASSLQLSSTDTQYF.

This clone was seen a single time. This chain links TRBV7-6 with TRBJ1-1; tentative D call: TRBD1 (6 bases). CDR3 length: 15 amino acids. Germline CDR1 is SGHVS and CDR2 is FNYEAQ. Trimming cost V 4 bases and J 5 bases, with 17 bases left between them. CDR3 sequence: CASSWAPGAETEAFF. The CDR3 DNA reads as TGTGCCAGCAGCTGGGCGCCGGGGGCCGAGACTGAAGCTTTCTTT.

The chain carries TRBV27 and TRBJ2-7; TRBD1 aligns across 8 bases. The CDR3 contains 13 residues. Trimming took 2 bases from V and 7 from J; bases not matched to a gene: 4. CDR1 and CDR2 (germline): MNHEY, SMNVEV (reference sequence). The DNA for the CDR3 is TGTGCCAGCAGTTTACATACAGGGGGAGAGCAGTACTTC. Translation gives CASSLHTGGEQYF.

The chain carries TRBV5-1 and TRBJ2-1, with 9 nucleotides matching TRBD2. After removal of 0 bases from V and 4 bases from J, the junction contained 2 bases not matched to a gene. This CDR3 is built from 15 residues. Germline CDR1 reads SGHRS; CDR2 reads YFSETQ. The CDR3 spells CASSLATSGYNEQFF. The DNA of the CDR3 is TGCGCCAGCAGCTTGGCAACTAGCGGGTACAATGAGCAGTTCTTC.

V usage is TRBV5-4 and J usage is TRBJ2-3; no reliable D call. Germline V gene data show CDR1 as SGHNT and CDR2 as YYREEE (reference sequence). V lost 3 bases and J 4 bases, leaving 9 bases between the germline ends. CDR3 length equals 13 residues. The CDR3 bases are TGTGCCAGCAGCTCGTTGACCGCAGATACGCAGTATTTT. This sequence encodes CASSSLTADTQYF.